Listed here are 11 T cell receptor beta chains from one sample, sequenced in a study of Ad26.COV2.S vaccination and SARS-CoV-2 variants (dated by TCRdb to about 2021). The method was the immunoSEQ multiplex PCR assay. The table comes from immuneACCESS by way of TCRdb, which keeps in-frame sequences with V and J called. Part of the clones is missing from these tables; in studies checked, under half for an unresolved V gene and the rest for unknown reasons. A total of around 300,000 clones appear in this sample, 88% of them only once. In total, the top ten clones hold 6.4% of the sample. The intended sense of this specimen's treatment or condition label: approximately 18 received Ad26.COV2.S at low or high dose, single or two shots; about 5 received placebo; per-sample allocation not given. Repertoires of vaccine and placebo recipients were sequenced from samples collected on day 63 after the first injection.

Specimen: peripheral blood, collected in a trial of Ad26.COV2.S vaccine versus placebo. These receptors were obtained from a person between 18 and 65 years old who received the Ad26.COV2.S COVID-19 vaccine or a placebo.

This CDR3 reads CASSHRDTDYEQYF. CDR3 in DNA: TGTGCCAGCAGCCACCGGGACACAGACTACGAGCAGTACTTC. The chain uses TRBV7-6 and TRBJ2-7, with D maybe TRBD1 (6 bases). The CDR3 is 14 residues long. Germline V gives CDR1 SGHVS, CDR2 FNYEAQ. Between the trimmed V and J ends, which lost 5 bases and 3 bases, there was a span of 14 bases.

The chain has TRBV5-4 and TRBJ2-7; 8 positions agree with TRBD2. This CDR3 region has 13 residues. CDR1 SGHNT and CDR2 YYREEE come from the germline V gene (reference sequence). V trimming: 2 bases; J trimming: 5 bases; junction bases outside the gene matches: 3. The CDR3 sequence: CASSLSSGNEQYF. CDR3 nucleotides: TGTGCCAGCAGCTTAAGTAGCGGGAACGAGCAGTACTTC.

The rearrangement uses TRBV24-1 and TRBJ2-3; no clear D gene. The CDR3 totals 16 residues. The V end lost 3 bases, the J end lost 0 bases, and 12 bases lay between the germline ends. In germline, CDR1 is KGHDR, CDR2 SFDVKD. The CDR3 DNA is TGTGCCACCAGTGATGCCGCCATGACTAGCACAGATACGCAGTATTTT. Its protein is CATSDAAMTSTDTQYF.

The chain recombines TRBV18 with TRBJ2-3, with a possible D match to TRBD1 (5 bases). CDR3 length equals 16 residues. V lost 3 bases and J 4 bases, leaving 17 bases between the germline ends. Germline V gives CDR1 KGHSH, CDR2 LQKENI. CDR3 coding DNA: TGTGCCAGCTCACCCGAGACAGCCAGAAGGGCAGATACGCAGTATTTT. It codes for CASSPETARRADTQYF.

The chain employs TRBV30 and TRBJ2-2, with D hard to call. Trimming pared 1 base from V and 6 bases from J, leaving 6 bases between. The germline gives CDR1 GTSNPN, CDR2 SVGIG (reference sequence). CDR3 length equals 12 residues. DNA of the CDR3: TGTGCCTGGAGTGCAAACTCCGGGGAGCTGTTTTTT. The encoded protein is CAWSANSGELFF.

The chain couples TRBV9 to TRBJ2-7; tentative D call: TRBD1 (6 bases). This CDR3 has 15 amino acids. V lost 4 bases, J lost 5 bases, and 19 bases lay in between. Germline CDR1 and CDR2: SGDLS and YYNGEE. CDR3 protein: CASSPRNRAQNEQYF. The CDR3 nucleotides read TGTGCCAGCAGCCCCCGGAACAGGGCTCAAAACGAGCAGTACTTC.

This clone was detected only once. This chain joins TRBV12-3 or TRBV12-4 and TRBJ1-1; no definite D call. This CDR3 is built from 10 residues. V lost 8 bases and J 2 bases, leaving 3 bases between the germline ends. The CDR3 protein is CASGNTEAFF. The CDR3 DNA is TGTGCCAGCGGCAACACTGAAGCTTTCTTT.

This chain links TRBV15 with TRBJ2-7, with 12 bases that match TRBD2. The CDR3 is made up of 16 amino acids. CDR1 is LNHNV, CDR2 YYDKDF, per germline (reference sequence). The V and J ends lost 3 bases and 3 bases, in that order; junction bases with no gene match: 6. The DNA for the CDR3 is TGTGCCACCAGCAGGCGACTAGCGGGAGTTGACTACGAGCAGTACTTC. This translates into CATSRRLAGVDYEQYF.

This rearrangement joins TRBV7-2 to TRBJ1-4; TRBD1 is a possible D gene (5 bases). Germline values: CDR1 SGHTA, CDR2 FQGNSA. The ends were cut back, 1 base at V and 7 bases at J, with 22 bases in the middle. The CDR3 is made up of 18 amino acids. For the CDR3, the DNA is TGTGCCAGCAGCTTAGAGGTCAGGGTCGTCCGTCCTACTGAAAAACTGTTTTTT. This translates into CASSLEVRVVRPTEKLFF.

This clone appeared a single time. V and J are TRBV5-1 and TRBJ2-1; a weak D match, TRBD1 (5 bases). CDR3 size: 14 residues. V gave up 1 base and J gave up 9 bases, with 14 bases separating them. CDR1 SGHRS and CDR2 YFSETQ come from the germline V gene. The CDR3 bases are TGCGCCAGCAGCTTGATTTCGCAGGGTAGTGAGCAGTTCTTC. Its translation is CASSLISQGSEQFF. The full variable domain, in which reference TRBV5-1 and TRBJ2-1 provide the parts outside the CDR3, is KAGVTQTPRYLIKTRGQQVTLSCSPISGHRSVSWYQQTPGQGLQFLFEYFSETQRNKGNFPGRFSGRQFSNSRSEMNVSTLELGDSALYLCASSLISQGSEQFFGPGTRLTVL.

The V gene is TRBV29-1, the J gene TRBJ1-1, with D perhaps TRBD1 (5 bases). This CDR3 contains 11 residues. Germline assignment: CDR1 SQVTM and CDR2 ANQGSEA. With 6 bases removed from V and 6 bases from J, the gap between germline ends came to 11 bases. This chain's CDR3 is CSVTTVPEAFF. CDR3 coding DNA: TGCAGCGTCACGACAGTGCCTGAAGCTTTCTTT.